This entry concerns a single T cell receptor (beta chain). Trimming pared 6 bases from V and 2 bases from J, leaving 11 bases between. The length of the CDR3 is 13 residues. CDR1 SGHRS and CDR2 YFSETQ come from the germline V gene. This sample was included in a study of technical replicates of blood from a handful of donors. The data were produced by immunoSEQ multiplex PCR, yet TCRdb's version contains in-frame clones alone and is incomplete. The data contain 85,000 to 100,000 clones, more than 90% of them seen just once; the ten biggest clones take up 0.2% to 0.25%. Material for sequencing was T cells isolated from PBMCs. This chain links TRBV5-1 with TRBJ2-5; weak D call: TRBD2 (5 bases). The source of this sequence is a human donor in good health. The CDR3 reads CASTHSGQETQYF. CDR3 coding DNA: TGCGCCAGCACACATTCGGGGCAAGAGACCCAGTACTTC.